Following are 23 T cell receptor beta chains from one sample sequenced in a study of graft-versus-host responses after intestinal transplantation. Measured with immunoSEQ multiplex PCR; TCRdb has only the in-frame clones, and not every one. The sample has roughly 62,000 clones; around nine tenths are singletons. The source was PBMCs, collected around 120 days after intestinal transplantation. The receptors come from a human patient who received an intestinal transplant, so some T cells may come from the graft donor.

This rearrangement joins TRBV28 to TRBJ2-4, with D possibly matching TRBD1 (6 bases). The CDR3 runs 15 residues. The V gene's germline CDR1 is MDHEN and CDR2 SYDVKM. Trimming took 8 bases from V and 2 from J, leaving 16 bases between them. The CDR3 DNA is TGTGCCAGCGGTACAGGGCCTCGATCCAAAAACATTCAGTACTTC. It specifies CASGTGPRSKNIQYF.

This clone was found a few times. This chain joins TRBV6-6 and TRBJ1-1; D gene unclear. The CDR3 is 13 residues long. V dropped 0 bases and J dropped 1 base, with 3 bases sitting between them. From germline, CDR1 is MNHNY and CDR2 SVGAGI (reference sequence). The CDR3 sequence: CASSYSQNTEAFF. DNA of the CDR3: TGTGCCAGCAGTTACTCTCAGAACACTGAAGCTTTCTTT.

This chain joins TRBV28 and TRBJ2-7; TRBD2 agrees at 7 bases. The CDR3 is 16 residues long. V gave up 4 bases and J gave up 5 bases; unmatched junction bases: 14. Germline values: CDR1 MDHEN, CDR2 SYDVKM. CDR3 residues: CASSSEAGALPNEQYF. DNA for the CDR3: TGTGCCAGCAGTTCCGAGGCGGGAGCCCTACCTAACGAGCAGTACTTC.

V is TRBV6-5 and J is TRBJ1-1; unclear D gene. In germline, CDR1 is MNHEY, CDR2 SVGAGI. Trimming left V 0 bases short and J 4 bases short, with 15 bases between. The CDR3 length is 16 residues. CDR3 in amino acids: CASSYSMRTRTTEAFF. In nucleotides, the CDR3 is TGTGCCAGCAGTTACTCGATGAGGACCAGGACCACTGAAGCTTTCTTT.

The CDR3 loop reads CASSLQGTNEKLFF. The CDR3 coding sequence is TGTGCCAGCAGCCTACAAGGGACTAATGAAAAACTGTTTTTT. The chain links TRBV7-6 to TRBJ1-4, with D unclear. Germline V CDR1 and CDR2: SGHVS, FNYEAQ. The V end was cut by 5 bases, the J end by 2 bases, with 9 bases between. The CDR3 has 14 amino acids.

This sequence joins TRBV28 and TRBJ1-1; TRBD1 agrees at 7 bases. Germline loops: CDR1 MDHEN, CDR2 SYDVKM. The V and J ends lost 5 bases and 0 bases, in that order; junction bases with no gene match: 9. This CDR3 has 16 amino acids. CDR3 region: CASSPNRQGLNTEAFF. CDR3 nucleotide sequence: TGTGCCAGCAGTCCTAATCGACAGGGATTGAACACTGAAGCTTTCTTT.

This chain links TRBV7-9 with TRBJ2-7; TRBD1 might be the D (5 bases). Germline-derived CDR1 and CDR2 are SEHNR and FQNEAQ (reference sequence). CDR3 length: 14 residues. V was pared by 5 bases and J by 3 bases, with 14 bases between. Here the CDR3 reads CASSRVGQGYEQYF. The DNA for the CDR3 is TGTGCCAGCAGCCGAGTGGGGCAGGGCTACGAGCAGTACTTC.

The rearrangement uses TRBV28 and TRBJ2-3; D may be TRBD1 (6 bases). The CDR3 runs to 14 residues. CDR1 is MDHEN, CDR2 SYDVKM, per germline. The ends were cut back, 1 base at V and 8 bases at J, with 13 bases in the middle. The CDR3 DNA sequence: TGTGCCAGCAGTTTATCAGGGGATGCAGCTACGCAGTATTTT. Residues: CASSLSGDAATQYF.

V usage is TRBV27 and J usage is TRBJ1-2, with D tentatively TRBD1 (6 bases). CDR1 and CDR2 from the germline V gene are MNHEY and SMNVEV (reference sequence). V shed 3 bases and J shed 4 bases, with 9 bases lying between them. The CDR3 is made up of 13 amino acids. The CDR3 is CASSFIQGYGYTF. The CDR3 DNA reads as TGTGCCAGCAGTTTTATACAGGGCTATGGCTACACCTTC.

The chain is built from TRBV28 and TRBJ2-3, with D possibly matching TRBD2 (7 bases). Germline lookup yields CDR1 MDHEN and CDR2 SYDVKM. Trimming shortened V by 7 bases and J by 6 bases, and 17 bases separated the two germline ends. The CDR3 runs 14 residues. The CDR3 protein is CASTNWGGGDTQYF. CDR3 bases: TGTGCCAGCACCAACTGGGGGGGCGGCGATACGCAGTATTTT.

V usage is TRBV6-4 and J usage is TRBJ2-1; TRBD1 aligns across 10 bases. J gave up 2 bases and V 6 bases, and 7 bases lay outside the gene matches. There are 16 residues in the CDR3. The germline V gene has CDR1 MRHNA and CDR2 SNTAGT. Here the CDR3 DNA reads TGTGCCAGCAGCAGAAGGACAGGGGGGACCTACAATGAGCAGTTCTTC. This translates into CASSRRTGGTYNEQFF.

The chain joins TRBV18 to TRBJ2-7; TRBD1 might be the D (5 bases). CDR1 is KGHSH and CDR2 is LQKENI in the germline V gene. V dropped 3 bases and J dropped 2 bases, with 11 bases sitting between them. The CDR3 runs to 14 residues. CDR3 sequence (DNA): TGTGCCAGCTCACCGCTGGACACAGCCTACGAGCAGTACTTC. Encoded protein: CASSPLDTAYEQYF.

V gene TRBV7-9 combines with J gene TRBJ2-7; TRBD2 matches 12 bases. This CDR3 is 15 amino acids long. Germline CDR1 reads SEHNR; CDR2 reads FQNEAQ (reference sequence). J gave up 2 bases and V 1 base, and 0 bases lay outside the gene matches. As DNA, the CDR3 is TGTGCCAGCAGCTTAGGACTAGCGGGAGCCTACGAGCAGTACTTC. Translating gives CASSLGLAGAYEQYF.

The chain has TRBV7-9 and TRBJ1-2; TRBD1 aligns across 7 bases. With V trimmed by 5 bases and J by 4 bases, 7 bases remained unmatched. CDR1 is SEHNR, CDR2 FQNEAQ, per germline (reference sequence). The CDR3 contains 14 residues. CDR3 in amino acids: CASSPEGASYGYTF. CDR3 in DNA: TGTGCCAGCAGCCCGGAGGGGGCTAGCTATGGCTACACCTTC.

The CDR3 bases are TGTGCCAGCAAAGCAGGGGATTTCTCTGGAAACACCATATATTTT. This translates into CASKAGDFSGNTIYF. The V call is TRBV28, the J call TRBJ1-3; a weak D match, TRBD1 (6 bases). V lost 7 bases to trimming and J lost 0 bases, with 13 bases between them. Germline CDR1 reads MDHEN; CDR2 reads SYDVKM. The CDR3 sequence is 15 residues long.

This clone has only one observation. The rearrangement links TRBV19 to TRBJ2-3; the match to TRBD1 covers 8 bases. The germline V gene has CDR1 LNHDA and CDR2 SQIVND (reference sequence). The CDR3 sequence is 14 residues long. V shed 6 bases, J shed 0 bases, and the junction held 2 bases outside the gene matches. Here the CDR3 reads CASSTGGSTDTQYF. Here the CDR3 DNA reads TGTGCCAGTAGCACAGGGGGTAGCACAGATACGCAGTATTTT.

The V and J genes are TRBV2 and TRBJ1-2; D ambiguous. The germline V and J ends were trimmed by 1 base and 7 bases, with 4 bases remaining between them. The CDR3 is 11 amino acids. The germline gives CDR1 SNHLY, CDR2 FYNNEI. The CDR3 coding sequence is TGTGCCAGCAGTGAAGTCGTTGGCTACACCTTC. Translating gives CASSEVVGYTF.

This clone appeared a single time. V is TRBV28 and J is TRBJ1-2; tentatively, D is TRBD1 (5 bases). The CDR3 spans 14 residues. Germline V gene data show CDR1 as MDHEN and CDR2 as SYDVKM. The V end lost 4 bases, the J end lost 5 bases, and 14 bases lay between the germline ends. Written as DNA, the CDR3 is TGTGCCAGCAGTTCAGACGGGCAGGGTTATGGCTACACCTTC. It is translated as CASSSDGQGYGYTF.

The CDR3 sequence is CATSSSGGHQPQHF. For the CDR3, the DNA is TGTGCCACCAGCAGCTCAGGGGGCCATCAGCCCCAGCATTTT. The rearrangement joins TRBV15 to TRBJ1-5; 8 positions agree with TRBD1. V shed 3 bases and J 5 bases; nucleotides not matched to a gene: 3. The germline V gene has CDR1 LNHNV and CDR2 YYDKDF (reference sequence). The CDR3 extends over 14 amino acids.

The V call is TRBV7-9, the J call TRBJ2-5, with 8 bases identical to TRBD1. The germline gives CDR1 SEHNR, CDR2 FQNEAQ (reference sequence). V gave up 10 bases and J gave up 4 bases; unmatched junction bases: 5. The CDR3 runs to 12 residues. The CDR3 bases are TGTGCCACCCGGACAGGGAGAGAGACCCAGTACTTC. It encodes CATRTGRETQYF.

This clone came up a few times. The rearrangement uses TRBV6-6 and TRBJ2-3, with TRBD1 identical over 8 bases. The germline gives CDR1 MNHNY, CDR2 SVGAGI (reference sequence). This CDR3 comprises 16 residues. With 0 bases clipped from V and 2 bases from J, the junction kept 4 bases outside the gene matches. The CDR3 here is CASSYSGTGNTDTQYF. The CDR3 DNA is TGTGCCAGCAGTTACTCCGGGACAGGTAACACAGATACGCAGTATTTT.

The chain is built from TRBV30 and TRBJ1-4; TRBD1 is a possible D gene (5 bases). Germline V gives CDR1 GTSNPN, CDR2 SVGIG (reference sequence). CDR3 length: 14 amino acids. The V and J ends lost 1 base and 8 bases respectively, with 14 bases between them. The CDR3 protein is CAWSAPGTEEKLFF. CDR3 nucleotide sequence: TGTGCCTGGAGTGCCCCCGGGACGGAGGAAAAACTGTTTTTT.

The V and J genes are TRBV7-9 and TRBJ2-7; D possibly corresponds to TRBD1 (6 bases). The CDR3 has 12 amino acids. V shed 5 bases and J shed 12 bases, with 17 bases lying between them. Germline loops: CDR1 SEHNR, CDR2 FQNEAQ (reference sequence). The CDR3 loop reads CASSQGQGSWYF. For the CDR3, the DNA is TGTGCCAGCAGCCAGGGGCAGGGGAGTTGGTACTTC.